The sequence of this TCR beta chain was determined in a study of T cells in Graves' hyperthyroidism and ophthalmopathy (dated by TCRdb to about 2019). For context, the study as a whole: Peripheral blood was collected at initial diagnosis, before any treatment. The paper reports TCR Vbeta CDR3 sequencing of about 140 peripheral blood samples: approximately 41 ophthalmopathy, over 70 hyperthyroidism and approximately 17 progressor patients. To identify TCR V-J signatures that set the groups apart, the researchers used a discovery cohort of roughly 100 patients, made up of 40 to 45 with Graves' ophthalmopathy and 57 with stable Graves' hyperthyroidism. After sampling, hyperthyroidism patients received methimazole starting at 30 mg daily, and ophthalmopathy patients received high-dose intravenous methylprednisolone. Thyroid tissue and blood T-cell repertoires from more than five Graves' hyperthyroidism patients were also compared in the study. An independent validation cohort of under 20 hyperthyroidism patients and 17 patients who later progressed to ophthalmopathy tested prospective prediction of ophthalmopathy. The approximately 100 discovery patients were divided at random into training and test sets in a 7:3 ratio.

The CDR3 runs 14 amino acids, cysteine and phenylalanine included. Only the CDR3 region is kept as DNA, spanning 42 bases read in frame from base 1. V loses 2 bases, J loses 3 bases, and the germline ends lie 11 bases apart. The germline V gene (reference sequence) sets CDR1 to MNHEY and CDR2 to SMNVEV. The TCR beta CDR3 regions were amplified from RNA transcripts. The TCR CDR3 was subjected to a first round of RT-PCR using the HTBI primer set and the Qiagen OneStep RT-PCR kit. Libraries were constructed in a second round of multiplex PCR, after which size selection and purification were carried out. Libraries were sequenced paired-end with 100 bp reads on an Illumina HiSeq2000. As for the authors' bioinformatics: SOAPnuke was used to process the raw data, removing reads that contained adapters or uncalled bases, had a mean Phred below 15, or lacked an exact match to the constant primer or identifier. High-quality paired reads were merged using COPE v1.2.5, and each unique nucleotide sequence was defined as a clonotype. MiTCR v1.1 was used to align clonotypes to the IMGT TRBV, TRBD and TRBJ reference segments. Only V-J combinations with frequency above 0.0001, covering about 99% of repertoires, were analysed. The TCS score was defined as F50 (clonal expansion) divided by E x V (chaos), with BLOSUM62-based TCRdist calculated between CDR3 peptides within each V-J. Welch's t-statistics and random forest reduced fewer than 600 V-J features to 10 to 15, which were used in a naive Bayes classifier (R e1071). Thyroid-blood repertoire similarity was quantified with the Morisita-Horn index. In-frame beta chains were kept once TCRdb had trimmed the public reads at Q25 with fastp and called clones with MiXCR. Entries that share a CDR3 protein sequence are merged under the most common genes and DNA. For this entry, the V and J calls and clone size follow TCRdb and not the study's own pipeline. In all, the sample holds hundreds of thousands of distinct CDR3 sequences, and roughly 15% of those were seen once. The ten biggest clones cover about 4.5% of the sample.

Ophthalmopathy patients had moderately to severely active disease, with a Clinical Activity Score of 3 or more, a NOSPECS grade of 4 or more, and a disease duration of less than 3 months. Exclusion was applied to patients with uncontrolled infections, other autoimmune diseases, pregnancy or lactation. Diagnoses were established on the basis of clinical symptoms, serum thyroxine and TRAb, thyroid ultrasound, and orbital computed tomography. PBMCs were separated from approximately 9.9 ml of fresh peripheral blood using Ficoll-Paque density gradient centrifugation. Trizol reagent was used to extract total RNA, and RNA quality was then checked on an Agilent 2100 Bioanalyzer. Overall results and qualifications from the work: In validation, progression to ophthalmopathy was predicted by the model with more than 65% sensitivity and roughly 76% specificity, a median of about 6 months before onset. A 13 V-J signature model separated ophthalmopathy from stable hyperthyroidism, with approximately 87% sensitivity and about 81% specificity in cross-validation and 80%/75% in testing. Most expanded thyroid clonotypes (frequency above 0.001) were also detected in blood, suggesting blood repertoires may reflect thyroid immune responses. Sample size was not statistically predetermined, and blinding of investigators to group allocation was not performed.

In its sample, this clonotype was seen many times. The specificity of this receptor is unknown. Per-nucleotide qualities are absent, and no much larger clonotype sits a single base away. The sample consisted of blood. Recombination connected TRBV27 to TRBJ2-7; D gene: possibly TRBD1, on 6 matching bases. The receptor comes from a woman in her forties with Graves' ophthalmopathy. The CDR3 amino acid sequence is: CASSLGQLHYEQYF. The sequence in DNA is TGTGCCAGCAGTTTAGGACAGTTACACTACGAGCAGTACTTC.